The sequence of this T cell receptor beta chain was determined in a study of blood T cells in healthy people across ages. A second PCR of roughly 6 to 12 cycles used a sample-barcoded 5' primer and a J-beta primer mix. All cDNA molecules were each tagged by a template-switch adaptor with 12 random nucleotides. In TCRdb, the 5' RACE reads were re-called with MiXCR into one record per CDR3 protein. Of 1.5 million to 2 million distinct CDR3 sequences in the sample, around 50% are singletons; the top ten hold roughly 2%. In terms of origin and age, donors were healthy Caucasian individuals from Russia aged about 6 to 100. This clonotype has more than one count but fewer than ten. Its antigen is unidentified. The CDR3 is made up of 14 amino acids. From germline, CDR1 is MNHEY and CDR2 SMNVEV (reference sequence). Broader study findings: Per million T cells, the diversity of TCR beta decreased roughly linearly as age advanced. A greater number of naive CD4+ cells and higher diversity distinguished long-lived donors from aged donors.

The specimen was blood. The origin of this receptor is a woman in her thirties or forties in good health. The rearrangement uses TRBV27 and TRBJ2-5; D is uncertain. The closer fit of TRBJ2-7 to the DNA end suggests the J call may be wrong. Written as DNA, the CDR3 is TGTGCCAGCAGTCGCTTTCCGGAACTATACGAGCAGTACTTC. Translating gives CASSRFPELYEQYF.